These 2 T cell receptor beta chains were sequenced from one sample in a study of T-cell reconstitution after alpha-beta-depleted transplantation in children. Unique molecular identifiers were built into the TCRbeta library. One entry per CDR3 protein results from TCRdb running MiXCR on the PCR reads. The sample carries fewer than 700,000 distinct CDR3 sequences, 10% to 15% recorded once. Sequencing was performed on PBMCs, mostly from graft donor cells, taken 360 days after TCRalphabeta/CD19-depleted stem cell transplant. The receptors originated from a male patient between 5 and 17 years old who had a stem cell transplant for acute myeloid leukemia, so the T cells may come from the graft donor.

This clonotype was counted only a few times. The chain couples TRBV6-2 or TRBV6-3 to TRBJ1-5, with TRBD1 as a possible D gene (6 bases). V was trimmed by 0 bases and J by 3 bases, leaving 15 bases between them. CDR3 size: 17 residues. CDR1 MNHEY and CDR2 SVGEGT come from the germline V gene. The CDR3 region is CASSYSNQGFVNQPQHF. The CDR3, as DNA: TGTGCCAGCAGTTACTCGAACCAGGGGTTTGTCAATCAGCCCCAGCATTTT.

The genes are TRBV7-8 and TRBJ2-2, with D maybe TRBD1 (5 bases). CDR1 and CDR2 from the germline V gene are SGHVS and FQNEAQ. The V end was cut by 5 bases, the J end by 8 bases, with 12 bases between. The CDR3 consists of 13 residues. The CDR3 bases are TGTGCCAGCAGCACACGGACACTTGGGGAGCTGTTTTTT. It codes for CASSTRTLGELFF.